This entry lists 3 T cell receptor beta chains sequenced from one sample in a study of blood T cell repertoires in COVID-19. The data were produced by immunoSEQ multiplex PCR, yet TCRdb's version contains in-frame clones alone and is incomplete. The table has 150,000 to 200,000 clones, 75% to 80% seen once. Sequencing was performed on peripheral blood. The receptors shown here come from a woman of 80 years or more with acute or convalescent COVID-19.

This chain connects TRBV5-1 to TRBJ2-1; D is unresolved. The germline V gene has CDR1 SGHRS and CDR2 YFSETQ. This CDR3 is built from 13 residues. Trimming left V 4 bases short and J 7 bases short, with 12 bases between. The CDR3 sequence is CASSNQLENEQFF. The CDR3 DNA follows: TGCGCCAGCAGCAACCAGCTAGAGAATGAGCAGTTCTTC.

This chain connects TRBV6-5 to TRBJ1-1; 7 positions agree with TRBD1. Per germline, CDR1 MNHEY and CDR2 SVGAGI. J was trimmed by 5 bases and V by 6 bases; bases with no gene match: 9. This CDR3 contains 14 residues. CDR3 protein: CASSQLFRGTEAFF. Written as DNA, the CDR3 is TGTGCCAGCAGCCAACTATTCAGGGGGACTGAAGCTTTCTTT.

The rearrangement joins TRBV15 to TRBJ2-7; D may be TRBD1 (6 bases). V lost 4 bases and J 2 bases, leaving 12 bases between the germline ends. Germline CDR1 reads LNHNV; CDR2 reads YYDKDF (reference sequence). CDR3 length equals 14 residues. CDR3 in amino acids: CATSNNRAPYEQYF. DNA for the CDR3: TGTGCCACCAGCAACAACAGGGCTCCCTACGAGCAGTACTTC. The full variable domain, rest sourced from reference TRBV15 and TRBJ2-7, is DAMVIQNPRYQVTQFGKPVTLSCSQTLNHNVMYWYQQKSSQAPKLLFHYYDKDFNNEADTPDNFQSRRPNTSFCFLDIRSPGLGDTAMYLCATSNNRAPYEQYFGPGTRLTVT.